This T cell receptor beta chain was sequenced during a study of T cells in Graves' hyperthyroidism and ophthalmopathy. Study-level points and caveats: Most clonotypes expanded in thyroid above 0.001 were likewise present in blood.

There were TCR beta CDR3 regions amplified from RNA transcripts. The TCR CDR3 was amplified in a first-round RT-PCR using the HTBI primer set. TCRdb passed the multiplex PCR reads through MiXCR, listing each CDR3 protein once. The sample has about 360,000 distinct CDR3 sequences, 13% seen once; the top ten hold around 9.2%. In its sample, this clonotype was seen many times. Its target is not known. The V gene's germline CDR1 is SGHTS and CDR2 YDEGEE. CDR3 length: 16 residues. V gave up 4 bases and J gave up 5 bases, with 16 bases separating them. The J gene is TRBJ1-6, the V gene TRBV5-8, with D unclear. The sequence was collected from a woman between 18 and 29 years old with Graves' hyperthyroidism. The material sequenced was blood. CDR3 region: CASSPRRVANNSPLHF. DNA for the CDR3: TGTGCCAGCAGCCCACGACGGGTGGCAAATAATTCACCCCTCCACTTT.